Below are 15 T cell receptor beta chains sequenced from a single sample in a study of blood T cell repertoires in COVID-19. Profiled with immunoSEQ multiplex PCR; TCRdb holds only in-frame clones, not every one. Counted here are fewer than 300,000 clones, 82% occurring once; the ten biggest clones make up roughly 3.1%. Sequenced sample: peripheral blood. The origin of the receptors is a young woman with acute or convalescent COVID-19.

The rearrangement joins TRBV27 to TRBJ1-5, with 7 nucleotides matching TRBD1. From germline, CDR1 is MNHEY and CDR2 SMNVEV (reference sequence). The CDR3 loop spans 14 amino acids. Trimming at V came to 3 bases and at J to 6 bases, leaving 5 bases not matched to a gene. In DNA form, the CDR3 reads TGTGCCAGCAGTTTTCAGGGGGATGGTCAGCCCCAGCATTTT. Translation gives CASSFQGDGQPQHF.

The V and J genes are TRBV15 and TRBJ1-6, with D possibly TRBD1 on 5 matching bases. The V gene's germline CDR1 is LNHNV and CDR2 YYDKDF (reference sequence). Trimming removed 5 bases from V and 9 bases from J, with 20 bases in between. The CDR3 length is 16 residues. CDR3 DNA sequence: TGTGCCACCAGCGGCACCGGAGGGGCCAAGACTTCACCCCTCCACTTT. This codes for CATSGTGGAKTSPLHF.

The chain has TRBV5-6 and TRBJ1-1; D not resolved. The CDR3 consists of 17 residues. CDR1 is SGHDT and CDR2 is YYEEEE in the germline V gene. The V gene lost 0 bases and the J gene lost 0 bases, with 15 bases spanning the gap. This chain's CDR3 is CASSLEGDGEMNTEAFF. CDR3 coding DNA: TGTGCCAGCAGCTTGGAAGGCGACGGGGAAATGAACACTGAAGCTTTCTTT.

The V gene is TRBV19, the J gene TRBJ2-7; maybe TRBD1 (5 bases). CDR1 LNHDA and CDR2 SQIVND come from the germline V gene (reference sequence). The V and J ends lost 3 bases and 2 bases respectively, with 11 bases between them. The CDR3 extends over 14 amino acids. The CDR3 coding sequence is TGTGCCAGTAGTATGGCAGGGAAACCCTACGAGCAGTACTTC. This codes for CASSMAGKPYEQYF. Combining the CDR3 with reference TRBV19 and TRBJ2-7 gives the whole variable domain DGGITQSPKYLFRKEGQNVTLSCEQNLNHDAMYWYRQDPGQGLRLIYYSQIVNDFQKGDIAEGYSVSREKKESFPLTVTSAQKNPTAFYLCASSMAGKPYEQYFGPGTRLTVT.

The genes are TRBV20-1 and TRBJ1-2; D gene unclear. Germline CDR1 reads DFQATT; CDR2 reads SNEGSKA (reference sequence). Trimming removed 6 bases from V and 5 bases from J, with 10 bases in between. The CDR3 runs to 11 residues. The CDR3 nucleotides are TGCAGTGCAGAGCTGATATATGGCTACACCTTC. This translates into CSAELIYGYTF.

This clone was recorded only once. V usage is TRBV6-5 and J usage is TRBJ1-5; 7 nucleotides line up with TRBD1. Germline V gene lookup returns CDR1 MNHEY and CDR2 SVGAGI. CDR3 size: 15 residues. The ends lost 6 bases at V and 3 bases at J; junction bases unmatched: 8. CDR3 DNA: TGTGCCAGCAGCCTGAGACAGGGCTACAATCAGCCCCAGCATTTT. Translating it yields CASSLRQGYNQPQHF.

V is TRBV10-2 and J is TRBJ1-4; 7 positions match TRBD1. The V gene end was trimmed by 1 base and the J gene end by 4 bases; junction bases not matched to a gene: 3. Germline V gene lookup returns CDR1 WSHSY and CDR2 SAAADI. This CDR3 is 15 amino acids long. CDR3 loop: CASSELQGINEKLFF. In DNA form, the CDR3 reads TGCGCCAGCAGTGAGTTACAGGGGATTAATGAAAAACTGTTTTTT.

This chain links TRBV28 with TRBJ2-1; maybe TRBD1 (6 bases). In germline, CDR1 is MDHEN, CDR2 SYDVKM. This CDR3 has 14 amino acids. V lost 6 bases and J lost 7, with 16 bases in between. CDR3 protein: CASRPRTVRNEQFF. CDR3 coding DNA: TGTGCCAGCAGACCCCGGACAGTCCGAAATGAGCAGTTCTTC. Filled out from reference TRBV28 and TRBJ2-1, the complete variable domain reads DVKVTQSSRYLVKRTGEKVFLECVQDMDHENMFWYRQDPGLGLRLIYFSYDVKMKEKGDIPEGYSVSREKKERFSLILESASTNQTSMYLCASRPRTVRNEQFFGPGTRLTVL.

The chain employs TRBV7-8 and TRBJ2-7; perhaps TRBD1 as D (5 bases). Germline V gene sequence: CDR1 SGHVS, CDR2 FQNEAQ. The CDR3 totals 14 residues. V was trimmed by 2 bases and J by 3 bases, leaving 11 bases between them. CDR3 region: CASSLPDRIYEQYF. Written as DNA, the CDR3 is TGTGCCAGCAGCTTACCCGACAGAATCTACGAGCAGTACTTC. Full variable domain (rest looked up from reference TRBV7-8 and TRBJ2-7): GAGVSQSPRYKVAKRGQDVALRCDPISGHVSLFWYQQALGQGPEFLTYFQNEAQLDKSGLPSDRFFAERPEGSVSTLKIQRTQQEDSAVYLCASSLPDRIYEQYFGPGTRLTVT.

The chain uses TRBV6-6 and TRBJ2-7; TRBD2 agrees at 14 bases. The length of the CDR3 is 20 residues. V shed 5 bases and J 5 bases; nucleotides not matched to a gene: 20. The germline V gene has CDR1 MNHNY and CDR2 SVGAGI (reference sequence). CDR3: CASSPPQTGTSGSVVNEQYF. The CDR3, as DNA: TGTGCCAGCAGTCCCCCCCAAACCGGGACTAGCGGGAGTGTCGTTAACGAGCAGTACTTC.

The chain uses TRBV7-9 and TRBJ2-5; 12 nucleotides agree with TRBD2. Germline V gene lookup returns CDR1 SEHNR and CDR2 FQNEAQ (reference sequence). This CDR3 has 18 residues. J was trimmed by 3 bases and V by 5 bases; bases with no gene match: 13. The CDR3 here is CASSLRLGLAGTKETQYF. The CDR3 DNA follows: TGTGCCAGCAGCCTGAGACTTGGACTAGCGGGGACCAAAGAGACCCAGTACTTC.

This clone was observed a handful of times. This chain connects TRBV28 to TRBJ2-7; D may be TRBD1 (6 bases). The CDR3 contains 14 residues. From germline, CDR1 is MDHEN and CDR2 SYDVKM. The V end was cut by 5 bases, the J end by 5 bases, with 16 bases between. CDR3 amino acids: CASSNWDKGHEQYF. CDR3 nucleotides: TGTGCCAGCAGTAACTGGGACAAGGGCCACGAGCAGTACTTC.

The chain is built from TRBV4-2 and TRBJ2-3; TRBD1 matches 8 bases. The germline CDR1 and CDR2 sequences are LGHNA and YNFKEQ. The junction had 4 bases not matched to a gene; V was cut back by 0 bases and J by 2 bases. This CDR3 is 16 amino acids long. The CDR3 reads CASSQDPGQVTDTQYF. CDR3 coding DNA: TGTGCCAGCAGCCAAGATCCGGGACAGGTCACAGATACGCAGTATTTT.

The gene calls are TRBV3-1 (or the pseudogene TRBV3-2) and TRBJ1-3; 7 bases agree with TRBD1. Germline CDR1 LGHDT, CDR2 YNNKEL (reference sequence). This CDR3 contains 15 residues. V trimming: 0 bases; J trimming: 5 bases; junction bases outside the gene matches: 4. The CDR3 nucleotides read TGTGCCAGCAGCCAAGATGCAGGGGGGCGAAACACCATATATTTT. It specifies CASSQDAGGRNTIYF.

CDR3 sequence (DNA): TGCGCCAGCAGCCGGGCCCGGACGGGGATTAGGGACACTGAAGCTTTCTTT. It encodes CASSRARTGIRDTEAFF. The chain joins TRBV4-3 to TRBJ1-1; D call uncertain. The germline CDR1 and CDR2 sequences are LGHNA and YSLEER. The CDR3 runs to 17 residues. V was shortened by 4 bases and J by 3 bases, with 21 bases between the two germline ends.